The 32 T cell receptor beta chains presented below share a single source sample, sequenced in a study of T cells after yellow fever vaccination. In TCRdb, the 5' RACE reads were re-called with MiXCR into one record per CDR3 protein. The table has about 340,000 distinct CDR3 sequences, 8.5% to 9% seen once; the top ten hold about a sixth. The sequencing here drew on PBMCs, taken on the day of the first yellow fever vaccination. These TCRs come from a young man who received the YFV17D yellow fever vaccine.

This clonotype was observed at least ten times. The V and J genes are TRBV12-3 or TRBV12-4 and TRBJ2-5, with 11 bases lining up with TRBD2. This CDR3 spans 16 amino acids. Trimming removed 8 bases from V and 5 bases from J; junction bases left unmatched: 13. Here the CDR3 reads CASWDLAGGPGETQYF. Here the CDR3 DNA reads TGTGCCAGCTGGGACCTAGCGGGGGGCCCGGGGGAGACCCAGTACTTC.

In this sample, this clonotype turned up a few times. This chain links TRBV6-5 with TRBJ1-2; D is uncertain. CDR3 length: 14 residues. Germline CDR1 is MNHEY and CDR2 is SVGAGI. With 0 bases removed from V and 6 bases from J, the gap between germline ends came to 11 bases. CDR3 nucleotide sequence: TGTGCCAGCAGTTACTCGAACGGGTTCCATGGCTACACCTTC. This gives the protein CASSYSNGFHGYTF.

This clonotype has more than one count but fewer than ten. Here the CDR3 reads CASFRDRFGYNEQFF. In DNA form, the CDR3 reads TGCGCCAGCTTCCGCGACAGGTTTGGGTACAATGAGCAGTTCTTC. The chain combines TRBV5-1 with TRBJ2-1; D perhaps matches TRBD1 (6 bases). V lost 7 bases to trimming and J lost 4 bases, with 18 bases between them. The CDR3 length is 15 residues. CDR1 and CDR2 (germline): SGHRS, YFSETQ.

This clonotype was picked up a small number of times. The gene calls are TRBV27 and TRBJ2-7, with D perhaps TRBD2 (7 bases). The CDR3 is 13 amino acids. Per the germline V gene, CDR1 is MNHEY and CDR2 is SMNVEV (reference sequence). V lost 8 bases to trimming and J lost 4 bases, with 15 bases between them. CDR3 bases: TGTGCCAGCCGGGGGGCCTTGGGATACGAGCAGTACTTC. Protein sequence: CASRGALGYEQYF.

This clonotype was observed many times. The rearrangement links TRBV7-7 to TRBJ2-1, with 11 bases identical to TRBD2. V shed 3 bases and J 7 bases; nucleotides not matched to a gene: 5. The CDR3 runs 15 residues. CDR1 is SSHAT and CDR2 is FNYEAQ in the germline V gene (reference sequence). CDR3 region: CASSLGLAANNEQFF. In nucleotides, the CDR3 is TGTGCCAGCAGCTTGGGACTAGCGGCCAATAATGAGCAGTTCTTC.

CDR3 bases: TGCGCCAGCAGCCAAGTAGGCTCGGCCACTGAAGCTTTCTTT. Translated, it gives CASSQVGSATEAFF. J is TRBJ1-1 and V is TRBV4-1; no clear D. Looked up from germline, CDR1 is MGHRA and CDR2 is YSYEKL. The CDR3 has 14 amino acids. V was clipped by 1 base and J by 4 bases, with 10 bases between them.

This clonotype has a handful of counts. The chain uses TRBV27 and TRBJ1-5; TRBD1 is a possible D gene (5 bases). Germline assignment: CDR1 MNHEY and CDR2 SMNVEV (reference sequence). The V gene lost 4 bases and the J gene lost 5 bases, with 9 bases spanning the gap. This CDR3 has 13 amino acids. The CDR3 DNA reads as TGTGCCAGCAGTTGGGGGGTCGATCAGCCCCAGCATTTT. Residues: CASSWGVDQPQHF.

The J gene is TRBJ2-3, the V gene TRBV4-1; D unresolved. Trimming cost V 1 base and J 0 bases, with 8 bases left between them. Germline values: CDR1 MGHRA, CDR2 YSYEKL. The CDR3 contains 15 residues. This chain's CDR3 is CASSQASTSTDTQYF. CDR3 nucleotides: TGCGCCAGCAGCCAAGCCAGCACTAGCACAGATACGCAGTATTTT.

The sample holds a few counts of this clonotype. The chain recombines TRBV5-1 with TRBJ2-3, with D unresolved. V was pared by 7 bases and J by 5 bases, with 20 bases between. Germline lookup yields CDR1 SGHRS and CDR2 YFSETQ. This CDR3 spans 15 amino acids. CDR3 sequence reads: CASGPLTVSRDTQYF. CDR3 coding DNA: TGCGCCAGCGGACCCCTGACGGTCAGTAGAGATACGCAGTATTTT.

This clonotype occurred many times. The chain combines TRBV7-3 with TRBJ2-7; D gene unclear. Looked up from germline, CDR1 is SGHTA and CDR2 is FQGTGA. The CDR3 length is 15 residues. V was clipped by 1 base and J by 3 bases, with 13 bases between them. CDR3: CASSLNPARIYEQYF. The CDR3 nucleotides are TGTGCCAGCAGCTTAAATCCGGCGCGAATCTACGAGCAGTACTTC.

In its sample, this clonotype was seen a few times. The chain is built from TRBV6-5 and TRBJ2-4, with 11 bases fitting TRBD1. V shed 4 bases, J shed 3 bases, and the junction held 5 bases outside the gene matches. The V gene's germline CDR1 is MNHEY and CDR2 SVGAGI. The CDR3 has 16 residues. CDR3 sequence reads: CASSSGQGVNKNIQYF. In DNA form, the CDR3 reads TGTGCCAGCAGTTCGGGACAGGGGGTGAACAAAAACATTCAGTACTTC.

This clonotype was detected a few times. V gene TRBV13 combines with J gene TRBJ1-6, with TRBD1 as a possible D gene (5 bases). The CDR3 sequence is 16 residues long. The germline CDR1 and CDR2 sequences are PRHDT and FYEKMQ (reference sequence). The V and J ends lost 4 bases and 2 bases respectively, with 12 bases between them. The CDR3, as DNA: TGTGCCAGCAGCTCCTCAGGGTCGGCCTATAATTCACCCCTCCACTTT. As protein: CASSSSGSAYNSPLHF.

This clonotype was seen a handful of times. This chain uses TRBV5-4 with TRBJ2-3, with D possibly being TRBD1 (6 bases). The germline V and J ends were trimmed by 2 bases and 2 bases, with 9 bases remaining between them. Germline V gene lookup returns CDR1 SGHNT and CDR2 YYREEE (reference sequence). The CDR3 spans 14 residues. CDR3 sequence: CASSLRTDTDTQYF. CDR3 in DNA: TGTGCCAGCAGCTTACGGACAGACACAGATACGCAGTATTTT.

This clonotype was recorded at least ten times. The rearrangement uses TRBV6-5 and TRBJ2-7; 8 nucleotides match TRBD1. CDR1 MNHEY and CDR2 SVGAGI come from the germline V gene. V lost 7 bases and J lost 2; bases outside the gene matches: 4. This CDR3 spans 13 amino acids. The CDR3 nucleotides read TGTGCCAGCAACTTACAGGGGGCCTACGAGCAGTACTTC. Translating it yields CASNLQGAYEQYF.

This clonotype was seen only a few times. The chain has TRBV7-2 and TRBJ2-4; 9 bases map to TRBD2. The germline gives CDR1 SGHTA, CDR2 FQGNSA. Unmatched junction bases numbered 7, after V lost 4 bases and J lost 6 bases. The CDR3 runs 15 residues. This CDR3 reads CASSSGGAGGNIQYF. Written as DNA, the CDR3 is TGTGCCAGCAGCTCGGGGGGAGCGGGGGGAAACATTCAGTACTTC.

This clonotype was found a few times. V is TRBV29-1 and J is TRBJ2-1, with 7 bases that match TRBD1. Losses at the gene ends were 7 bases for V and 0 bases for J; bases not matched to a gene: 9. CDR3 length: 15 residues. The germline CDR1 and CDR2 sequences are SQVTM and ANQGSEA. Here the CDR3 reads CSGQGDVSSYNEQFF. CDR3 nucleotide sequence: TGCAGCGGGCAGGGGGACGTAAGCTCCTACAATGAGCAGTTCTTC.

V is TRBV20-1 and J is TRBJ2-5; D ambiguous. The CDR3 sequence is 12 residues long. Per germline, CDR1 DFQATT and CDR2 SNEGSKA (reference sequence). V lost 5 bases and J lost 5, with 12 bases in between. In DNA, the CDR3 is TGCAGTGCTTCCAGGCCTCCGGAGACCCAGTACTTC. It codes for CSASRPPETQYF.

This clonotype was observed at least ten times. CDR3 sequence reads: CASSFAGRNQPQHF. In DNA, the CDR3 is TGTGCCAGCAGTTTTGCGGGGAGGAATCAGCCCCAGCATTTT. This chain joins TRBV12-3 or TRBV12-4 and TRBJ1-5, with D unresolved. CDR3 length: 14 residues. Trimming pared 3 bases from V and 4 bases from J, leaving 10 bases between.

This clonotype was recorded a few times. CDR3 in amino acids: CASSIAPPGGASKNIQYF. The DNA for the CDR3 is TGTGCCAGTAGTATAGCCCCCCCCGGGGGCGCAAGCAAAAACATTCAGTACTTC. The chain recombines TRBV19 with TRBJ2-4; D is tentatively TRBD1 or TRBD2 (6 bases each). The V end lost 1 base, the J end lost 3 bases, and 19 bases lay between the germline ends. Per germline, CDR1 LNHDA and CDR2 SQIVND (reference sequence). The CDR3 extends over 18 amino acids.

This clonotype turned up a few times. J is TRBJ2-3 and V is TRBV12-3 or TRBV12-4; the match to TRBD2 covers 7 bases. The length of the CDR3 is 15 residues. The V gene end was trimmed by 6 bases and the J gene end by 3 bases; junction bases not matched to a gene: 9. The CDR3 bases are TGTGCCAGCAGACCGACTAGCCGTTTTACAGATACGCAGTATTTT. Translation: CASRPTSRFTDTQYF.

The CDR3 region has the DNA TGTGCCAGCAGACAGGCCAGAGTACTGAACACCGGGGAGCTGTTTTTT. This sequence encodes CASRQARVLNTGELFF. This chain uses TRBV12-3 or TRBV12-4 with TRBJ2-2, with a possible D match to TRBD1 (5 bases). Between the trimmed V and J ends, which lost 6 bases and 1 base, there was a span of 15 bases. The CDR3 is 16 residues long.

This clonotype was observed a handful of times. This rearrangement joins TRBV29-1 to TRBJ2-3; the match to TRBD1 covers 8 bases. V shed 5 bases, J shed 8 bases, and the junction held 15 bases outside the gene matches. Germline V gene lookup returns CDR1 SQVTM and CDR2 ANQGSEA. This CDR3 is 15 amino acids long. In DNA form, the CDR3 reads TGCAGCGTTACAGGGGGGCCGACAGGGAGCGTTACGCAGTATTTT. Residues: CSVTGGPTGSVTQYF.

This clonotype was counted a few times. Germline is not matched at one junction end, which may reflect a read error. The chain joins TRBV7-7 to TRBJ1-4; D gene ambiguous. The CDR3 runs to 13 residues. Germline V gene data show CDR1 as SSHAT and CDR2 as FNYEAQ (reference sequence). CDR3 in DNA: TGTGCTAGCAGCCCAAGCCATGGAGCAAAACTGTTTTTT. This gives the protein CASSPSHGAKLFF.

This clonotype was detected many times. CDR3 in amino acids: CASSFRGAGNSPLHF. The CDR3 DNA is TGTGCCAGCAGCTTTCGGGGGGCAGGAAATTCACCCCTCCACTTT. The chain couples TRBV5-6 to TRBJ1-6; D is possibly TRBD1 (6 bases). Trimming cost V 2 bases and J 7 bases, with 13 bases left between them. Germline values: CDR1 SGHDT, CDR2 YYEEEE. The CDR3 contains 15 residues.

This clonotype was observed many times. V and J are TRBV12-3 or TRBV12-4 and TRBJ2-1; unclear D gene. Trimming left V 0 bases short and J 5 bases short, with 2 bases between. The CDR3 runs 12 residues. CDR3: CASSLANNEQFF. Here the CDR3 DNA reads TGTGCCAGCAGTTTAGCGAACAATGAGCAGTTCTTC.

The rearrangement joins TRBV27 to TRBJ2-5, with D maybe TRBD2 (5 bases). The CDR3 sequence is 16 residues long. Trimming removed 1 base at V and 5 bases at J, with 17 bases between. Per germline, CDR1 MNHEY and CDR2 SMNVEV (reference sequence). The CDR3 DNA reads TGTGCCAGCAGTTTATTTGTGGGAGAGGGTGTTGAGACCCAGTACTTC. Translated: CASSLFVGEGVETQYF.

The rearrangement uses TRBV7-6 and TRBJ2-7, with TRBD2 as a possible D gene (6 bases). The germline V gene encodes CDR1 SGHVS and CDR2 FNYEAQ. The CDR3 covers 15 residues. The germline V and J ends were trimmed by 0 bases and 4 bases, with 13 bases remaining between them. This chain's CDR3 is CASSLASGVIYEQYF. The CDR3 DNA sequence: TGTGCCAGCAGCTTAGCGTCGGGGGTCATTTACGAGCAGTACTTC.

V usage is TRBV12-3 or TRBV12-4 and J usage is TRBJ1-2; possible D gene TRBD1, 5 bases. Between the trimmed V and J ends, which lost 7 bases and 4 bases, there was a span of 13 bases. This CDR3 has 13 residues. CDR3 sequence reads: CASTHGAGYGYTF. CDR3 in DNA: TGTGCCAGCACCCATGGGGCCGGCTATGGCTACACCTTC.

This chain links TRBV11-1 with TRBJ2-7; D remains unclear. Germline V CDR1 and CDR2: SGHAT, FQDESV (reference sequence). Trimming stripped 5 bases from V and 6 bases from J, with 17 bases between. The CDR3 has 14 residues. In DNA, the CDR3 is TGTGCCAGCAGCCCACCTTCCGTCAAGAGCGAGCAGTACGTC. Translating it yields CASSPPSVKSEQYV.

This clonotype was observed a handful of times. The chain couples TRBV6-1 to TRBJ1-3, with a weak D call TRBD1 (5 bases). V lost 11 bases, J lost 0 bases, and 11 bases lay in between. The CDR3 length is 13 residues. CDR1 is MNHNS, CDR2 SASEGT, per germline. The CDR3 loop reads CASRGLSGNTIYF. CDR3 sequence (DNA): TGTGCCTCAAGGGGACTCTCTGGAAACACCATATATTTT.

The CDR3 sequence is CSAVTRTQEQFF. CDR3 DNA: TGCAGTGCGGTGACTAGGACGCAAGAGCAGTTCTTC. The J gene is TRBJ2-1, the V gene TRBV20-1, with D possibly matching TRBD2 (6 bases). The CDR3 has 12 amino acids. V lost 6 bases and J lost 10, with 16 bases in between. Germline assignment: CDR1 DFQATT and CDR2 SNEGSKA (reference sequence).

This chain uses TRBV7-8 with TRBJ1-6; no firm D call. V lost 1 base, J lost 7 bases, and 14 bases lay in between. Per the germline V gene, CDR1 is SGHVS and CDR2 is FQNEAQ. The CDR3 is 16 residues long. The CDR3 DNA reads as TGTGCCAGCAGCTTAGAGGGAGGACTCACCAATTCACCCCTCCACTTT. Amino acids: CASSLEGGLTNSPLHF. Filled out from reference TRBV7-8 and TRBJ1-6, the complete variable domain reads GAGVSQSPRYKVAKRGQDVALRCDPISGHVSLFWYQQALGQGPEFLTYFQNEAQLDKSGLPSDRFFAERPEGSVSTLKIQRTQQEDSAVYLCASSLEGGLTNSPLHFGNGTRLTVT.